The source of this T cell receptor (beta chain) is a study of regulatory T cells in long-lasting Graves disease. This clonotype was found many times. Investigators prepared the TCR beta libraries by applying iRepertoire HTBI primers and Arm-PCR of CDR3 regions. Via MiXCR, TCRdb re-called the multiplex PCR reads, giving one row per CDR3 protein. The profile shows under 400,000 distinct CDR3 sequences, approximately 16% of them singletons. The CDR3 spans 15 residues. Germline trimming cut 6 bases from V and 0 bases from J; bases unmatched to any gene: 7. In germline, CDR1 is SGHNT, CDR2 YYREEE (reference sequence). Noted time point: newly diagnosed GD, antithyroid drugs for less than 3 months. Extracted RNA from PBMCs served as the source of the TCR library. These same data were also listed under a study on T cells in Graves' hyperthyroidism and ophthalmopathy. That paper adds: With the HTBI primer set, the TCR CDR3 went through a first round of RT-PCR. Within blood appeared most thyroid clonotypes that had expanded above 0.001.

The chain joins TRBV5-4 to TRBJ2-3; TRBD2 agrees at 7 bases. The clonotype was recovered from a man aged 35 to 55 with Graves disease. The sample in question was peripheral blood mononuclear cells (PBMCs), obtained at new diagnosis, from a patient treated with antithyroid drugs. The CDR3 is CASMQGLDSTDTQYF. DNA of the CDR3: TGTGCCAGCATGCAAGGACTAGACAGCACAGATACGCAGTATTTT.